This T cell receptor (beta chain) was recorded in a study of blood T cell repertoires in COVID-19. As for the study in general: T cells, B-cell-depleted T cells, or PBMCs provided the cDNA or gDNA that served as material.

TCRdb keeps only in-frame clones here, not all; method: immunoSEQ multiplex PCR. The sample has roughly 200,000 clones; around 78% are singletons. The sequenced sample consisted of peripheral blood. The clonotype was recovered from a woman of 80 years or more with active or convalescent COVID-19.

CDR3 protein: CASSTGTGGAEQYF. The CDR3 region has the DNA TGTGCCAGCTCAACTGGGACAGGGGGCGCCGAGCAGTACTTC. V is TRBV18 and J is TRBJ2-7; TRBD1 agrees at 12 bases. Trimming cost V 5 bases and J 6 bases; bases outside gene matches: 5. The CDR3 is made up of 14 amino acids. CDR1 and CDR2 from the germline V gene are KGHSH and LQKENI.